The entry that follows covers one TCR beta chain sequence. These data are taken from a study of blood T cell repertoires in COVID-19. Study background: Samples taken during acute and convalescent COVID-19 were collected in the United States, Italy and Spain. The analysed material was cDNA or gDNA that came from T cells, B-cell-depleted T cells, or PBMCs.

Germline values: CDR1 SGHTA, CDR2 FQGTGA. V lost 0 bases and J 10 bases, leaving 9 bases between the germline ends. The length of the CDR3 is 13 residues. How the authors handled the data: Reference gene primer amplification gave nucleated cell count estimates. The protocol was immunoSEQ multiplex PCR, while the TCRdb copy is restricted to in-frame clones and leaves out a portion. V and J calls and clone size are those listed in that table; D and trimming were worked out from the DNA. The repertoire has approximately 170,000 clones, roughly 84% of them found once; the top ten carry about 6.9%. Seattle researchers signed up patients amid active infection and tracked them longitudinally.

The source is an elderly man with COVID-19, enrolled during active disease. V and J are TRBV7-3 and TRBJ1-4; D not resolved. The specimen sequenced was peripheral blood. The DNA for the CDR3 is TGTGCCAGCAGCTTAACCTACGGTTCAAAACTGTTTTTT. Amino acid sequence: CASSLTYGSKLFF.